This T cell receptor (beta chain) was sequenced in a study of PD-1 blockade in classical Hodgkin lymphoma. Study conclusions and caveats: The repertoire differences lack a defined cause, possibly disease activity or prior therapy.

Time point: newly diagnosed, previously untreated cHL patient sample. The authors used newly diagnosed, untreated classical Hodgkin lymphoma PBMCs as comparison. Trimming pared 1 base from V and 1 base from J, leaving 11 bases between. This CDR3 comprises 15 residues. Germline V gene lookup returns CDR1 SGHNT and CDR2 YYREEE (reference sequence). Profiled with immunoSEQ multiplex PCR; TCRdb holds only in-frame clones, not every one. The data show approximately 47,000 clones, under 95% seen once. This clone was detected only once. Its antigen remains unknown. The origin of this receptor is a human donor with classical Hodgkin lymphoma. Material: peripheral blood mononuclear cells (PBMCs). This chain connects TRBV5-4 to TRBJ2-5; the D gene is possibly TRBD1 (5 bases). The CDR3 sequence is CASSLNQGFQETQYF. DNA of the CDR3: TGTGCCAGCAGCTTGAATCAGGGATTCCAAGAGACCCAGTACTTC.